This is a list of T cell receptor beta chains from one sample in a study of radiotherapy plus CTLA-4 blockade in lung cancer. Here immunoSEQ multiplex PCR was the method, and the copy in TCRdb shows in-frame clones only, minus some. This sample carries around 59,000 clones, 72% of them seen once, and the ten largest clones take approximately 8.6%. Specimen: peripheral blood, collected from a patient treated with radiotherapy plus ipilimumab. The origin of the receptors is a human donor with non-small cell lung cancer whose response to radiotherapy plus ipilimumab could not be evaluated. CDR3s include the opening cysteine and the closing phenylalanine or tryptophan. Each record gives: clone size, D gene, J gene, V gene, CDR3 protein, CDR3 DNA. A D gene is named only where the DNA matches it firmly. Where a row states a size, it is once, few, many or the class of an expanded clone; other rows omit it.

few | . | TRBJ1-1 | TRBV18 | CASSPNSGNTEAFF | TGTGCCAGCTCACCAAACTCAGGGAACACTGAAGCTTTCTTT
. | TRBD1 | TRBJ1-2 | TRBV6-5 | CASSLTGDSGYTF | TGTGCCAGCAGTTTGACAGGGGATAGTGGCTACACCTTC
. | TRBD1 | TRBJ2-5 | TRBV5-1 | CASSRANDRGYKETQYF | TGCGCCAGCAGCCGGGCCAACGACAGGGGGTATAAAGAGACCCAGTACTTC
. | . | TRBJ2-5 | TRBV19 | CASSTVLGEEQYF | TGTGCCAGTAGTACAGTCCTCGGGGAAGAGCAGTACTTC
. | TRBD2 | TRBJ2-3 | TRBV6-5 | CASRPSLAVTDTQYF | TGTGCCAGCAGGCCCTCCCTAGCGGTCACAGATACGCAGTATTTT
. | . | TRBJ2-5 | TRBV19 | CASSMGGVQETQYF | TGTGCCAGTAGTATGGGCGGGGTCCAAGAGACCCAGTACTTC
. | . | TRBJ2-1 | TRBV27 | CASSLFAGSSYNEQFF | TGTGCCAGCAGTTTATTCGCAGGAAGCTCCTACAATGAGCAGTTCTTC
. | TRBD2 | TRBJ2-1 | TRBV28 | CASQAGGVNEQFF | TGTGCCAGCCAGGCGGGAGGGGTTAATGAGCAGTTCTTC
. | . | TRBJ1-5 | TRBV4-1 | CASSQVWAGNQPQHF | TGCGCCAGCAGCCAAGTATGGGCAGGGAACCAGCCCCAGCATTTT
. | . | TRBJ1-1 | TRBV9 | CASSVDSRGREGTEAFF | TGTGCCAGCAGCGTAGATAGCCGGGGCAGGGAGGGCACTGAAGCTTTCTTT
. | . | TRBJ2-7 | TRBV11-3 | CASSFSSLKYEQYF | TGTGCCAGCAGCTTTAGCAGCCTAAAATACGAGCAGTACTTC
. | . | TRBJ1-1 | TRBV19 | CASTTVPPGLNTEAFF | TGTGCCAGTACCACGGTCCCCCCAGGCTTGAACACTGAAGCTTTCTTT
. | . | TRBJ1-1 | TRBV19 | CTSSTETLNTEAFF | TGTACCAGTAGTACGGAGACCCTGAACACTGAAGCTTTCTTT
. | . | TRBJ2-2 | TRBV18 | CASSARNTGELFF | TGTGCCAGCTCAGCTAGGAACACCGGGGAGCTGTTTTTT
. | TRBD1 | TRBJ1-1 | TRBV2 | CASNVGQGNTEAFF | TGTGCCAGCAATGTAGGACAGGGAAACACTGAAGCTTTCTTT
. | TRBD1 | TRBJ2-2 | TRBV6-6 | CASSPGTGMTGELFF | TGTGCCAGCAGCCCCGGGACAGGGATGACCGGGGAGCTGTTTTTT
. | . | TRBJ1-3 | TRBV29-1 | CSVEDQGKVGNTIYF | TGCAGCGTTGAAGACCAGGGGAAGGTTGGAAACACCATATATTTT
. | TRBD2 | TRBJ2-3 | TRBV7-3 | CASSNSGYSTDTQYF | TGTGCCAGCAGCAATAGCGGGTATAGCACAGATACGCAGTATTTT
. | TRBD1 | TRBJ1-1 | TRBV6-5 | CASSSLWGQGATEAFF | TGTGCCAGCAGTTCACTTTGGGGACAGGGGGCCACTGAAGCTTTCTTT
. | TRBD1 | TRBJ2-7 | TRBV19 | CASSISQGASYEQYF | TGTGCCAGTAGTATCAGTCAGGGGGCCTCCTACGAGCAGTACTTC
medium-sized | . | TRBJ1-1 | TRBV20-1 | CSALGGTEAFF | TGCAGTGCTCTAGGGGGTACTGAAGCTTTCTTT
medium-sized | TRBD1 | TRBJ1-1 | TRBV14 | CASRLGTGGTEAFF | TGTGCCAGCAGACTCGGGACAGGGGGTACTGAAGCTTTCTTT
few | TRBD1 | TRBJ1-4 | TRBV5-4 | CASSEGGDEKLFF | TGTGCCAGCAGCGAAGGGGGCGACGAAAAACTGTTTTTT
. | TRBD1 | TRBJ2-1 | TRBV5-1 | CASSLQDRGPLFNYNEQFF | TGCGCCAGCAGCTTGCAGGACAGGGGCCCCCTGTTTAACTACAATGAGCAGTTCTTC
many | . | TRBJ2-2 | TRBV11-2 | CASSLVGGGELFF | TGTGCCAGCAGCTTAGTCGGCGGCGGGGAGCTGTTTTTT
. | . | TRBJ1-2 | TRBV29-1 | CSVEDRHGGYTF | TGCAGCGTTGAAGACCGTCACGGTGGCTACACCTTC
few | TRBD1 | TRBJ2-1 | TRBV27 | CASRPRTGAYNEQFF | TGTGCCAGCCGTCCCCGGACAGGGGCCTACAATGAGCAGTTCTTC
few | TRBD2 | TRBJ2-7 | TRBV6-6 | CASSYEIAGGRNEQYF | TGTGCCAGCAGTTACGAGATAGCGGGGGGGAGGAACGAGCAGTACTTC
few | . | TRBJ1-1 | TRBV7-3 | CASKEDWNTEAFF | TGTGCCAGCAAGGAGGACTGGAACACTGAAGCTTTCTTT
. | TRBD1 | TRBJ2-7 | TRBV11-2 | CASSLYRDRVPEQYF | TGTGCCAGCAGCCTTTACCGGGACAGGGTCCCCGAGCAGTACTTC
. | TRBD2 | TRBJ2-1 | TRBV6-1 | CASSGVLAGRANEQFF | TGTGCCAGCAGTGGGGTACTAGCGGGAAGGGCTAATGAGCAGTTCTTC
. | . | TRBJ1-5 | TRBV10-3 | CAISEGHPAGVGSNQPQHF | TGTGCCATCAGTGAGGGTCACCCGGCAGGGGTTGGAAGCAATCAGCCCCAGCATTTT
. | . | TRBJ2-7 | TRBV9 | CASSASGTSTVEQYF | TGTGCCAGCAGCGCTTCCGGAACTAGCACAGTCGAGCAGTACTTC
. | TRBD2 | TRBJ2-1 | TRBV10-1 | CAIMEVAGYNEQFF | TGCGCCATCATGGAGGTAGCGGGGTACAATGAGCAGTTCTTC
. | TRBD2 | TRBJ2-3 | TRBV4-2 | CASSQGLWASGGAGPTDTQYF | TGTGCCAGCAGCCAAGGGTTATGGGCAAGCGGGGGGGCAGGGCCCACAGATACGCAGTATTTT
. | . | TRBJ2-1 | TRBV6-6 | CASSYLGGSYNEQFF | TGTGCCAGCAGTTACTTGGGGGGCTCCTACAATGAGCAGTTCTTC
. | TRBD2 | TRBJ2-6 | TRBV7-3 | CASSLTGGPGANVLTF | TGTGCCAGCAGCTTAACGGGAGGGCCTGGGGCCAACGTCCTGACTTTC
. | TRBD1 | TRBJ1-1 | TRBV6-6 | CASSWTGGTEAFF | TGTGCCAGCAGTTGGACAGGGGGCACTGAAGCTTTCTTT
. | TRBD1 | TRBJ1-4 | TRBV6-1 | CASIVDRGREKLFF | TGTGCCAGCATTGTGGACAGGGGGCGGGAAAAACTGTTTTTT
few | TRBD2 | TRBJ2-5 | TRBV19 | CASSPQAGEKTQYF | TGTGCCAGTAGTCCCCAAGCGGGAGAAAAGACCCAGTACTTC
. | TRBD1 | TRBJ1-2 | TRBV7-2 | CASSSTGGSRYGYTF | TGTGCCAGCAGCTCAACAGGGGGATCTCGATATGGCTACACCTTC
. | . | TRBJ2-2 | TRBV5-1 | CASSSDITGELFF | TGCGCCAGCAGCTCGGACATTACCGGGGAGCTGTTTTTT
. | . | TRBJ2-5 | TRBV9 | CASSVGAERTQETQYF | TGTGCCAGCAGCGTAGGGGCAGAGAGGACTCAAGAGACCCAGTACTTC
. | TRBD1 | TRBJ1-4 | TRBV14 | CASSRDSFYEKLFF | TGTGCCAGCAGTCGGGACAGCTTCTATGAAAAACTGTTTTTT
. | . | TRBJ1-2 | TRBV6-5 | CASSPGTNYGYTF | TGTGCCAGCAGCCCAGGGACTAACTATGGCTACACCTTC
once | TRBD2 | TRBJ2-1 | TRBV7-6 | CASSPLAGGNEQFF | TGTGCCAGCAGCCCGTTAGCGGGAGGGAATGAGCAGTTCTTC
. | . | TRBJ1-1 | TRBV27 | CASSLWARSMNTEAFF | TGTGCCAGCAGTTTATGGGCCAGATCCATGAACACTGAAGCTTTCTTT
. | . | TRBJ2-1 | TRBV29-1 | CSVADGIEYNEQFF | TGCAGCGTTGCGGACGGGATCGAGTACAATGAGCAGTTCTTC
few | . | TRBJ2-6 | TRBV28 | CASSSKRYSGANVLTF | TGTGCCAGCAGTTCTAAAAGATACTCTGGGGCCAACGTCCTGACTTTC